The 9 T cell receptor beta chains given below trace back to one sample, sequenced in a study of cytomegalovirus exposure and HLA in healthy donors. PCR involved 60 Vbeta and 13 Jbeta primers. Sequencing used immunoSEQ multiplex PCR; TCRdb keeps in-frame clones, though not all of them. The sample has around 200,000 clones, about 80% seen once; the top ten hold approximately 2.2%. Source material: PBMCs. Receptors were obtained from a woman aged 50 to 60 in good health and CMV-seronegative.

This clone was counted ten times or more. The chain couples TRBV6-4 to TRBJ2-3, with 7 bases aligning to TRBD2. Per germline, CDR1 MRHNA and CDR2 SNTAGT. Trimming at V came to 0 bases and at J to 0 bases, leaving 3 bases not matched to a gene. CDR3 length: 16 amino acids. For the CDR3, the DNA is TGTGCCAGCAGTGACTCTGCCGGGGGGAGCACAGATACGCAGTATTTT. This codes for CASSDSAGGSTDTQYF.

This sequence joins TRBV4-2 and TRBJ2-2, with no clear D. This CDR3 has 15 residues. V was cut by 3 bases and J by 3 bases, with 11 bases left in between. Germline V CDR1 and CDR2: LGHNA, YNFKEQ. The CDR3: CASSQAAEHTGELFF. In DNA form, the CDR3 reads TGTGCCAGCAGCCAGGCGGCGGAACACACCGGGGAGCTGTTTTTT.

V gene TRBV10-3 combines with J gene TRBJ2-3, with TRBD2 matching over 7 bases. J gave up 3 bases and V 2 bases, and 2 bases lay outside the gene matches. Germline-derived CDR1 and CDR2 are ENHRY and SYGVKD. CDR3 length: 14 amino acids. CDR3 residues: CAISEPGGTDTQYF. The DNA for the CDR3 is TGTGCCATCAGTGAGCCGGGGGGTACAGATACGCAGTATTTT.

The V gene is TRBV4-1, the J gene TRBJ2-5; 7 nucleotides agree with TRBD1. The CDR3 totals 15 residues. The trim removed 3 bases at V and 3 bases at J, leaving 7 bases unmatched. In germline, CDR1 is MGHRA, CDR2 YSYEKL. Here the CDR3 DNA reads TGCGCCAGCAGCCAGGGAGACAGGGCCGAAGAGACCCAGTACTTC. Protein sequence: CASSQGDRAEETQYF.

The V and J genes are TRBV2 and TRBJ1-3; TRBD1 aligns across 10 bases. CDR3 length: 15 amino acids. The V and J ends lost 8 bases and 6 bases, in that order; junction bases with no gene match: 10. Looked up from germline, CDR1 is SNHLY and CDR2 is FYNNEI. The chain's CDR3 is CASFGGQGFENTIYF. CDR3 bases: TGTGCCAGCTTTGGGGGACAGGGGTTTGAAAACACCATATATTTT.

The rearrangement joins TRBV6-5 to TRBJ1-6; a possible D gene is TRBD1 (5 bases). V lost 0 bases, J lost 5 bases, and 8 bases lay in between. The CDR3 spans 15 residues. The germline V gene has CDR1 MNHEY and CDR2 SVGAGI. CDR3 sequence: CASSYSDSNNSPLHF. CDR3 nucleotides: TGTGCCAGCAGTTACTCCGACAGTAATAATTCACCCCTCCACTTT.

The gene calls are TRBV27 and TRBJ2-1, with TRBD2 matching 10 bases. Germline V gene sequence: CDR1 MNHEY, CDR2 SMNVEV (reference sequence). The CDR3 covers 16 residues. J was trimmed by 4 bases and V by 5 bases; bases with no gene match: 8. The CDR3 DNA follows: TGTGCCAGCAGTGCACCCGGGACTAGCGCATACAATGAGCAGTTCTTC. This codes for CASSAPGTSAYNEQFF.

This chain connects TRBV7-8 to TRBJ2-7; TRBD2 agrees at 12 bases. The CDR3 runs to 15 residues. Trimming cost V 5 bases and J 5 bases; bases outside gene matches: 7. The germline CDR1 and CDR2 sequences are SGHVS and FQNEAQ. This CDR3 is CASSGSLAGGHEQYF. The CDR3 region has the DNA TGTGCCAGCAGCGGGTCACTAGCGGGGGGCCACGAGCAGTACTTC.

The chain couples TRBV6-5 to TRBJ2-2; 8 bases match TRBD2. The CDR3 length is 16 residues. Germline-derived CDR1 and CDR2 are MNHEY and SVGAGI. Germline trimming cut 2 bases from V and 5 bases from J; bases unmatched to any gene: 7. This CDR3 is CASSYTGGAKTGELFF. CDR3 sequence (DNA): TGTGCCAGCAGTTACACCGGGGGGGCAAAAACCGGGGAGCTGTTTTTT.